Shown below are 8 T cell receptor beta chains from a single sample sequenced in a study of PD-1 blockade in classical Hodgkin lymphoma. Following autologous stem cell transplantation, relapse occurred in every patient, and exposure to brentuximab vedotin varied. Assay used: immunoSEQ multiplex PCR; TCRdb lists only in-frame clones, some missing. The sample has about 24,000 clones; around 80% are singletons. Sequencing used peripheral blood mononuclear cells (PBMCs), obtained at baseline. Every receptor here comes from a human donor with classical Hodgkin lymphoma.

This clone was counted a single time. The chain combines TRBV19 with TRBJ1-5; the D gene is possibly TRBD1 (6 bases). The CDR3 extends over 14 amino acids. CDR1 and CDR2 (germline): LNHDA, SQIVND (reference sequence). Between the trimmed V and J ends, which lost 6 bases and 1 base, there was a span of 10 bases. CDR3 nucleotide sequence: TGTGCCAGTAGCGTCAGGGGAAGCAATCAGCCCCAGCATTTT. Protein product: CASSVRGSNQPQHF. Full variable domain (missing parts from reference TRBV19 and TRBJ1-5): DGGITQSPKYLFRKEGQNVTLSCEQNLNHDAMYWYRQDPGQGLRLIYYSQIVNDFQKGDIAEGYSVSREKKESFPLTVTSAQKNPTAFYLCASSVRGSNQPQHFGDGTRLSIL.

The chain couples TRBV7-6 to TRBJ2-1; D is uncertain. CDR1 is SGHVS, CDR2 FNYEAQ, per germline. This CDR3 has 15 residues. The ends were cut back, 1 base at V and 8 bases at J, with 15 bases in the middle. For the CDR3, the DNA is TGTGCCAGCAGCTTAGGCCTTATCAACGGTGATGAGCAGTTCTTC. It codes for CASSLGLINGDEQFF.

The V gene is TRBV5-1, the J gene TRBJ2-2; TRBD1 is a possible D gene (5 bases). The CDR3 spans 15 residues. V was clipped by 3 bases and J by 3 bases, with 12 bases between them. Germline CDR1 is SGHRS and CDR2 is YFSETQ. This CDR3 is CASSSWQGYTGELFF. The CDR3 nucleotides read TGCGCCAGCAGCTCATGGCAGGGCTACACCGGGGAGCTGTTTTTT.

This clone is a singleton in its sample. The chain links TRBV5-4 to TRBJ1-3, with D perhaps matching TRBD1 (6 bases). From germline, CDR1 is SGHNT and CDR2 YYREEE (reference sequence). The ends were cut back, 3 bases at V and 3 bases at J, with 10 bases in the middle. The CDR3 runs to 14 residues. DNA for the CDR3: TGTGCCAGCAGCTCACAGGGTAATGGAAACACCATATATTTT. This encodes CASSSQGNGNTIYF.

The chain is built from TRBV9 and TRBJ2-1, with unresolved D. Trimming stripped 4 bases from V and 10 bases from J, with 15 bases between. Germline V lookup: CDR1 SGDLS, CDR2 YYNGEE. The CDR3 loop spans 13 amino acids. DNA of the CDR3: TGTGCCAGCAGCCAAGGCGAGGCTGGCGAGCAGTTCTTC. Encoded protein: CASSQGEAGEQFF.

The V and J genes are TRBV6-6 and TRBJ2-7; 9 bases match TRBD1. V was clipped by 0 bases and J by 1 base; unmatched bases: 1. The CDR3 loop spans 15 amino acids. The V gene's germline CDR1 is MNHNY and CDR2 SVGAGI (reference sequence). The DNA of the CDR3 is TGTGCCAGCAGTTACTCCGGGACAGGGTCCTACGAGCAGTACTTC. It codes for CASSYSGTGSYEQYF.

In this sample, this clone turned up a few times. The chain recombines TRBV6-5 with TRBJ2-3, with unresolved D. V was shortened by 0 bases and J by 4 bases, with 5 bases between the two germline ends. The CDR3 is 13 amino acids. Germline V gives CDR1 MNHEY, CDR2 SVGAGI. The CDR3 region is CASSYSLPDTQYF. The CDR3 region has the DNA TGTGCCAGCAGTTACTCCCTACCAGATACGCAGTATTTT.

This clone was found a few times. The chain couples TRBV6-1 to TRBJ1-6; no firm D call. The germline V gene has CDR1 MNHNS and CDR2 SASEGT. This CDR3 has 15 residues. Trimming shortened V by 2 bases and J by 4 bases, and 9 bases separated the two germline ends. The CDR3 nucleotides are TGTGCCAGCAGTGAAATCAATGGTTATAATTCACCCCTCCACTTT. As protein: CASSEINGYNSPLHF.